This is a list of T cell receptor beta chains from one sample in a study of T cell repertoires in cytomegalovirus infection. TCRdb fed the reads into MiXCR, producing one record per CDR3 protein. This sample has some 250,000 distinct CDR3 sequences, with approximately 8.3% found just once. The sample was PBMCs. The receptors stem from a human donor in good health (CMV status not recorded). Some clones in this sample may be carry-over from other donors' samples. The CDR3 runs from the conserved cysteine through the conserved F or W. The D gene is left open where the match is weak. Clone size appears in some rows only: once, few, many, or a class for an expanded clone.

CDR3aa: CASSPVETQYF; CDR3nt: TGTGCCAGCAGCCCAGTTGAGACCCAGTACTTC; d_gene: -; j_gene: TRBJ2-5; abundance: -; v_gene: TRBV7-9
CDR3aa: CASSALQGVNTEAFF; CDR3nt: TGTGCCAGTAGTGCACTACAGGGGGTGAACACTGAAGCTTTCTTT; d_gene: TRBD1; j_gene: TRBJ1-1; abundance: many; v_gene: TRBV19
CDR3aa: CASSGGVGTEAFF; CDR3nt: TGTGCCAGCAGTGGGGGAGTGGGCACTGAAGCTTTCTTT; d_gene: -; j_gene: TRBJ1-1; abundance: -; v_gene: TRBV2
CDR3aa: CASSRTGTLAKNIQYF; CDR3nt: TGTGCCAGCAGCCGTACGGGGACTTTAGCCAAAAACATTCAGTACTTC; d_gene: -; j_gene: TRBJ2-4; abundance: few; v_gene: TRBV7-9
CDR3aa: CASTGLSYEQYF; CDR3nt: TGTGCCAGCACGGGACTTTCCTACGAGCAGTACTTC; d_gene: -; j_gene: TRBJ2-7; abundance: -; v_gene: TRBV28
CDR3aa: CASSLALGGNNSPLHF; CDR3nt: TGTGCCAGCAGCTTAGCGCTTGGGGGCAATAATTCACCCCTCCACTTT; d_gene: -; j_gene: TRBJ1-6; abundance: many; v_gene: TRBV7-2
CDR3aa: CASSLTGVNYGYTF; CDR3nt: TGTGCCAGCAGCCTTACAGGGGTTAACTATGGCTACACCTTC; d_gene: TRBD1; j_gene: TRBJ1-2; abundance: many; v_gene: TRBV11-2
CDR3aa: CASSPVAGVKTGELFF; CDR3nt: TGCGCCAGCAGCCCAGTAGCGGGAGTGAAAACCGGGGAGCTGTTTTTT; d_gene: TRBD2; j_gene: TRBJ2-2; abundance: few; v_gene: TRBV5-1
CDR3aa: CASSLRGQHNYGYTF; CDR3nt: TGTGCCAGCAGCTTAAGAGGACAGCATAACTATGGCTACACCTTC; d_gene: -; j_gene: TRBJ1-2; abundance: many; v_gene: TRBV11-2
CDR3aa: CASSLVSAGTPNGYTF; CDR3nt: TGTGCCAGCAGCTTAGTGTCTGCGGGGACACCTAACGGCTACACCTTC; d_gene: -; j_gene: TRBJ1-2; abundance: many; v_gene: TRBV7-2
CDR3aa: CASSPRVDRDTQYF; CDR3nt: TGTGCCAGCAGCCCCCGGGTCGACAGGGATACGCAGTATTTT; d_gene: -; j_gene: TRBJ2-3; abundance: few; v_gene: TRBV5-4
CDR3aa: CAWRSVAGGGNEQFF; CDR3nt: TGTGCCTGGAGGTCCGTCGCGGGAGGGGGGAATGAGCAGTTCTTC; d_gene: TRBD2; j_gene: TRBJ2-1; abundance: -; v_gene: TRBV30
CDR3aa: CASSQDAVEETQYF; CDR3nt: TGCGCCAGCAGCCAAGATGCTGTGGAAGAGACCCAGTACTTC; d_gene: -; j_gene: TRBJ2-5; abundance: few; v_gene: TRBV4-3
CDR3aa: CASSLGSAGDYGYTF; CDR3nt: TGTGCCAGCAGCTTAGGGTCCGCGGGGGACTATGGCTACACCTTC; d_gene: -; j_gene: TRBJ1-2; abundance: many; v_gene: TRBV11-3
CDR3aa: CASSWQGGYEQYF; CDR3nt: TGTGCCAGCAGTTGGCAGGGCGGCTACGAGCAGTACTTC; d_gene: -; j_gene: TRBJ2-7; abundance: many; v_gene: TRBV7-2
CDR3aa: CSVKGEQGDYGYTF; CDR3nt: TGCAGCGTGAAGGGGGAACAGGGGGACTATGGCTACACCTTC; d_gene: TRBD1; j_gene: TRBJ1-2; abundance: many; v_gene: TRBV29-1
CDR3aa: CASSPADGYEQYF; CDR3nt: TGTGCTAGCAGCCCAGCGGATGGGTACGAGCAGTACTTC; d_gene: -; j_gene: TRBJ2-7; abundance: many; v_gene: TRBV7-7
CDR3aa: CASSTSGGRTDTQYF; CDR3nt: TGTGCCAGCAGCACAAGCGGGGGCCGAACAGATACGCAGTATTTT; d_gene: TRBD2; j_gene: TRBJ2-3; abundance: many; v_gene: TRBV7-2
CDR3aa: CASSPGTINQPQHF; CDR3nt: TGTGCCAGCAGCCCTGGGACCATCAATCAGCCCCAGCATTTT; d_gene: -; j_gene: TRBJ1-5; abundance: -; v_gene: TRBV6-6
CDR3aa: CASSIRYTYEQYF; CDR3nt: TGTGCCAGTAGTATTAGGTATACCTACGAGCAGTACTTC; d_gene: -; j_gene: TRBJ2-7; abundance: many; v_gene: TRBV19
CDR3aa: CSVDRGPGGGYTF; CDR3nt: TGCAGCGTGGACAGGGGGCCCGGAGGTGGCTACACCTTC; d_gene: TRBD1; j_gene: TRBJ1-2; abundance: -; v_gene: TRBV29-1
CDR3aa: CASSFLGANNEQFF; CDR3nt: TGTGCCAGCAGTTTTCTGGGGGCCAACAATGAGCAGTTCTTC; d_gene: -; j_gene: TRBJ2-1; abundance: many; v_gene: TRBV12-3/TRBV12-4
CDR3aa: CAWGQGMGSPLHF; CDR3nt: TGTGCCTGGGGGCAGGGGATGGGTTCACCCCTCCACTTT; d_gene: -; j_gene: TRBJ1-6; abundance: many; v_gene: TRBV7-2
CDR3aa: CASTHRNEQFF; CDR3nt: TGTGCCAGTACCCATCGCAATGAGCAGTTCTTC; d_gene: -; j_gene: TRBJ2-1; abundance: -; v_gene: TRBV19
CDR3aa: CASSEGTGKDGYTF; CDR3nt: TGTGCCAGCAGTGAGGGGACAGGGAAGGATGGCTACACCTTC; d_gene: TRBD1; j_gene: TRBJ1-2; abundance: many; v_gene: TRBV2
CDR3aa: CASSVYENQPQHF; CDR3nt: TGTGCCAGCAGTGTGTATGAAAATCAGCCCCAGCATTTT; d_gene: -; j_gene: TRBJ1-5; abundance: many; v_gene: TRBV2
CDR3aa: CASSLVRSSYNEQFF; CDR3nt: TGTGCCAGCAGCTTAGTAAGGAGCTCCTACAATGAGCAGTTCTTC; d_gene: -; j_gene: TRBJ2-1; abundance: many; v_gene: TRBV7-2
CDR3aa: CASRGYSGANVLTF; CDR3nt: TGTGCCAGCAGGGGGTACTCTGGGGCCAACGTCCTGACTTTC; d_gene: -; j_gene: TRBJ2-6; abundance: many; v_gene: TRBV12-3/TRBV12-4
CDR3aa: CASSLEQGTNQPQHF; CDR3nt: TGTGCCAGCAGCTTAGAGCAGGGCACCAATCAGCCCCAGCATTTT; d_gene: -; j_gene: TRBJ1-5; abundance: many; v_gene: TRBV7-2
CDR3aa: CASSLSTVMNTEAFF; CDR3nt: TGTGCCAGTAGCCTATCCACAGTGATGAACACTGAAGCTTTCTTT; d_gene: -; j_gene: TRBJ1-1; abundance: -; v_gene: TRBV19
CDR3aa: CSVELGRSGREAFF; CDR3nt: TGCAGCGTTGAACTTGGGAGGTCGGGGCGTGAAGCTTTCTTT; d_gene: -; j_gene: TRBJ1-1; abundance: -; v_gene: TRBV29-1
CDR3aa: CASSFQGGNQPQHF; CDR3nt: TGTGCCAGCAGTTTCCAGGGCGGAAATCAGCCCCAGCATTTT; d_gene: -; j_gene: TRBJ1-5; abundance: many; v_gene: TRBV12-3/TRBV12-4
CDR3aa: CASSPAPGQSVAPQHF; CDR3nt: TGTGCCAGCTCACCAGCTCCTGGACAATCGGTAGCGCCCCAGCATTTT; d_gene: -; j_gene: TRBJ1-5; abundance: many; v_gene: TRBV18
CDR3aa: CASSSVGQGEETQYF; CDR3nt: TGTGCCAGCAGTTCCGTGGGACAGGGGGAGGAGACCCAGTACTTC; d_gene: TRBD1; j_gene: TRBJ2-5; abundance: many; v_gene: TRBV28